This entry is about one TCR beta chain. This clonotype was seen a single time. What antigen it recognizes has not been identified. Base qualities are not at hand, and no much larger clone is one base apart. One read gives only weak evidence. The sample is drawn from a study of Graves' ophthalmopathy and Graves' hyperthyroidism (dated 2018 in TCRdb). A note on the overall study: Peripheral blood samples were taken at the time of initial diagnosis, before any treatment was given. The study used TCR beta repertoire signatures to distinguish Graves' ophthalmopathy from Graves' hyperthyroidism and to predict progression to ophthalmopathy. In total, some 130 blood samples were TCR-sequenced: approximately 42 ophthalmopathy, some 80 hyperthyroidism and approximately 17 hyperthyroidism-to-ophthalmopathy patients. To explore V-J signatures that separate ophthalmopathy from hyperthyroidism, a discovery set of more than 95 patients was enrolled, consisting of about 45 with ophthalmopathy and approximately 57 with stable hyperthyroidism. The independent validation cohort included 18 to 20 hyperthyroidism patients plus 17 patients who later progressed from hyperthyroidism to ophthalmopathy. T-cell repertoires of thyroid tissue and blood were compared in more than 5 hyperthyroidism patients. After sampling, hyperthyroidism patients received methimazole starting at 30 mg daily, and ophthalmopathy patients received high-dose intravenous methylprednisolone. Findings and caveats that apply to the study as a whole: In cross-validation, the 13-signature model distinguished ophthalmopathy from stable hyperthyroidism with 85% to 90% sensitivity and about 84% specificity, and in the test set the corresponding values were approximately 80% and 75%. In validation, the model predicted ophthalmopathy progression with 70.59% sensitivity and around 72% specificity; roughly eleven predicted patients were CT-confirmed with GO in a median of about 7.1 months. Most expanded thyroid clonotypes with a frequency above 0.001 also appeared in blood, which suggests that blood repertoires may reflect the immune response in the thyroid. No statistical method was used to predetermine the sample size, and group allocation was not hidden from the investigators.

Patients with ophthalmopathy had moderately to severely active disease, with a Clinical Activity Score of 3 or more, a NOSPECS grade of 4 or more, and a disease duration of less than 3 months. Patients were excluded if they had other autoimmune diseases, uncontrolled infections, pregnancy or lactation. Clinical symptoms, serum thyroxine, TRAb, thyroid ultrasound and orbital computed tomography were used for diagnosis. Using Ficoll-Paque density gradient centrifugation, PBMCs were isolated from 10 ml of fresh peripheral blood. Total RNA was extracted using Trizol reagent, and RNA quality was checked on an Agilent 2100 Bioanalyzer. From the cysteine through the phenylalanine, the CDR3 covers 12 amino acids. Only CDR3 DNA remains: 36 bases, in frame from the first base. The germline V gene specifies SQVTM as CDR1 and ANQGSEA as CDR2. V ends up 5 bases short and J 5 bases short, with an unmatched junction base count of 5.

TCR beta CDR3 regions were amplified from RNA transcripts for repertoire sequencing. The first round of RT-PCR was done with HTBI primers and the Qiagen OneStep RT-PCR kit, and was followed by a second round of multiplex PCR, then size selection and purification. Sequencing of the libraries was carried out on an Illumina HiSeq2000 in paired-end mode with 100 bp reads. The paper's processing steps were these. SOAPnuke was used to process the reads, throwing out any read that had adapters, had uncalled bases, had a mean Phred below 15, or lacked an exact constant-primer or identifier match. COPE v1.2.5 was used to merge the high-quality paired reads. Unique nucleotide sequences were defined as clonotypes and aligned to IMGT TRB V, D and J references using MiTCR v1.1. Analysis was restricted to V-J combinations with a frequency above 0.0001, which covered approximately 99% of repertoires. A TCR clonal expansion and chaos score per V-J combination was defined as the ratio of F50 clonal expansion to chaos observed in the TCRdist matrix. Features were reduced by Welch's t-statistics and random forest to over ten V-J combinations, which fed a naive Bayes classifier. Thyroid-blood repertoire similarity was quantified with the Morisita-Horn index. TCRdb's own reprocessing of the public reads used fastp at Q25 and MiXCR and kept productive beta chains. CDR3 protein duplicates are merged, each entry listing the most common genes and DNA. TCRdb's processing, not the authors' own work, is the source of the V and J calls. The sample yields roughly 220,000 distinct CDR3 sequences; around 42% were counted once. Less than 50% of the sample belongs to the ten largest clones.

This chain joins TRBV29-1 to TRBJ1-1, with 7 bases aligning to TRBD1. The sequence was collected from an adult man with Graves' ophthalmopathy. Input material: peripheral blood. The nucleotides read TGCAGCGTTACAGGGGATGGGACTGAAGCTTTCTTT. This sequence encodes CSVTGDGTEAFF.